One T cell receptor (beta chain) is described in this entry. Its specificity is unknown. This CDR3 has 13 amino acids. Germline CDR1 and CDR2: SGHNT and YENEEA. V shed 2 bases and J shed 8 bases, with 10 bases lying between them. The sample comes from a study of cytomegalovirus exposure and HLA in healthy donors. Whole-study findings and limits: It has been reported that TCR beta sequences accurately predicted the HLA-A and HLA-B alleles of most subjects. Productive status was seen about 87% or about 30% of the time for most TCR beta V segments in an earlier analysis. The classifier, whose performance was assessed in both the original and validation cohorts, reportedly diagnosed cytomegalovirus status with high specificity and sensitivity.

In the PCR, 60 Vbeta and 13 Jbeta primers were used. Using immunoSEQ multiplex PCR, the repertoire was profiled, and TCRdb retains in-frame clones only, with some absent. The data contain some 200,000 clones, 9.5% of them singletons. This receptor was identified in a woman aged 25 to 39 in good health and CMV-seropositive. The rearrangement uses TRBV11-3 and TRBJ2-1, with D uncertain. The material sequenced was PBMCs. CDR3 sequence (DNA): TGTGCCAGCAGCTTAACCGGGTACGATGAGCAGTTCTTC. Its translation: CASSLTGYDEQFF. The complete variable domain, with remaining parts taken from reference TRBV11-3 and TRBJ2-1, reads EAGVVQSPRYKIIEKKQPVAFWCNPISGHNTLYWYLQNLGQGPELLIRYENEEAVDDSQLPKDRFSAERLKGVDSTLKIQPAELGDSAVYLCASSLTGYDEQFFGPGTRLTVL.